This TCR beta chain comes out of a study of blood T cell repertoires in COVID-19. Study background: From the United States, Italy and Spain came samples of acute and convalescent COVID-19.

The assay was immunoSEQ multiplex PCR, and TCRdb's table has in-frame clones only and misses some. The profile covers about 200,000 clones, with roughly 91% appearing a single time and roughly 6% taken by the ten largest. CDR1 is LNHDA and CDR2 is SQIVND in the germline V gene (reference sequence). Trimming cost V 3 bases and J 3 bases, with 10 bases left between them. This CDR3 has 14 residues. The sequence came from a man aged 40-50 years with active or convalescent COVID-19. Sequencing was performed on peripheral blood. The chain combines TRBV19 with TRBJ2-3, with D unclear. The CDR3 nucleotides are TGTGCCAGTAGTATGTACCGAGAAACAGATACGCAGTATTTT. It codes for CASSMYRETDTQYF.